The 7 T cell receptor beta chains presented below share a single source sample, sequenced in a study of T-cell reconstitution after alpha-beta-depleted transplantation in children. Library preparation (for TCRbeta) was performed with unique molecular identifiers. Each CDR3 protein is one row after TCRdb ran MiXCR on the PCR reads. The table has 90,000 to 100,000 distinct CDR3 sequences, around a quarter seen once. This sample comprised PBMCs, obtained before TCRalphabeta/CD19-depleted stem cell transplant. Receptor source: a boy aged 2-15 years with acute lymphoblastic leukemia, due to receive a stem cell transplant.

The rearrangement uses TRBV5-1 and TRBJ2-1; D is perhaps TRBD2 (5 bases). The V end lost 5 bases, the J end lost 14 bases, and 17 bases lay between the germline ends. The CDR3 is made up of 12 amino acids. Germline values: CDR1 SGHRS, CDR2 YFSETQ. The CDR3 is CASRGDGREEFF. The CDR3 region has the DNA TGCGCCAGCAGGGGCGATGGACGGGAAGAGTTCTTC.

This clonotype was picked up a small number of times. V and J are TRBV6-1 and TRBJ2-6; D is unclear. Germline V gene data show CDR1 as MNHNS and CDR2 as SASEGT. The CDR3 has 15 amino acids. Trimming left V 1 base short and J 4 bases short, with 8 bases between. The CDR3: CASSEDRSGANVLTF. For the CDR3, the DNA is TGTGCCAGCAGTGAAGATCGGAGCGGGGCCAACGTCCTGACTTTC.

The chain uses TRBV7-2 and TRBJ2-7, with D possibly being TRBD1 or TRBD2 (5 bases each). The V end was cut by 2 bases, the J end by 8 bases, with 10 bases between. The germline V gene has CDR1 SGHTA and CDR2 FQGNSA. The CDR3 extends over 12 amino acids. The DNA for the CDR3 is TGTGCCAGCAGCTTACGTTCGGGGCAGCAGTACTTC. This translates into CASSLRSGQQYF. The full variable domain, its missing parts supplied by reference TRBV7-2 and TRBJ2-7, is GAGVSQSPSNKVTEKGKDVELRCDPISGHTALYWYRQSLGQGLEFLIYFQGNSAPDKSGLPSDRFSAERTGGSVSTLTIQRTQQEDSAVYLCASSLRSGQQYFGPGTRLTVT.

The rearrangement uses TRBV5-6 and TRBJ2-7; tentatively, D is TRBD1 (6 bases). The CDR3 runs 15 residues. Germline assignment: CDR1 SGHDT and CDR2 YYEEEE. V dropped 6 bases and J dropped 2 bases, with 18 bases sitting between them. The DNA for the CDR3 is TGTGCCAGCAACCTGGGGGCAGGAAATACCTACGAGCAGTACTTC. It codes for CASNLGAGNTYEQYF.

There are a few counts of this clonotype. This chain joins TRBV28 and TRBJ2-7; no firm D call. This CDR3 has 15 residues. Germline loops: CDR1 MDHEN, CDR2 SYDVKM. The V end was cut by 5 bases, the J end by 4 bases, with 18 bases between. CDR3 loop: CASSPTVWGKYEQYF. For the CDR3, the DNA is TGTGCCAGCAGTCCCACCGTGTGGGGAAAGTACGAGCAGTACTTC.

CDR3 loop: CASSQDQGPSYEQYF. The CDR3 DNA sequence: TGCGCCAGCAGCCAAGATCAGGGGCCCTCCTACGAGCAGTACTTC. The genes are TRBV4-3 and TRBJ2-7, with D perhaps TRBD1 (6 bases). The germline V gene encodes CDR1 LGHNA and CDR2 YSLEER. With 0 bases removed from V and 0 bases from J, the gap between germline ends came to 9 bases. The CDR3 extends over 15 amino acids.

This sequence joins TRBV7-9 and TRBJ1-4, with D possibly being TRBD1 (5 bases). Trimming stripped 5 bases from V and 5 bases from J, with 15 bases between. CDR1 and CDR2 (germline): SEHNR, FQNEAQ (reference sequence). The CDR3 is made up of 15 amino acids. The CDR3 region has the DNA TGTGCCAGCAGCCTAGGAGACAGTTCGAATGAAAAACTGTTTTTT. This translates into CASSLGDSSNEKLFF.